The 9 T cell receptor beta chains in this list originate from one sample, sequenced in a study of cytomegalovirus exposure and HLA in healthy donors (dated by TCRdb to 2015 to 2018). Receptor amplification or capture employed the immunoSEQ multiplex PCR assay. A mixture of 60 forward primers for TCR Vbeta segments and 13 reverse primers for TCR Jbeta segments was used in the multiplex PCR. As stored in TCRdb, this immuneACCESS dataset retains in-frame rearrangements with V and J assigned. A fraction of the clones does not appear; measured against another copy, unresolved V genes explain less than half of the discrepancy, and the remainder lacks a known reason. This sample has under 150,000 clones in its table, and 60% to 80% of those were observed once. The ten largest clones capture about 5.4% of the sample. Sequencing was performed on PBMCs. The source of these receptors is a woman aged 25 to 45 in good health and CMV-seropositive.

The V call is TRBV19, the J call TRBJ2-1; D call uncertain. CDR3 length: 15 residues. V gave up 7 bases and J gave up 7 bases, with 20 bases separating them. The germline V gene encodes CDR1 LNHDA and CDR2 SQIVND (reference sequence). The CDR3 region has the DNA TGTGCCAGTATCGCAGACTCGTTGGGTATGAATGAGCAGTTCTTC. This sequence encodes CASIADSLGMNEQFF. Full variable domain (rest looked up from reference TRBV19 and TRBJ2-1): DGGITQSPKYLFRKEGQNVTLSCEQNLNHDAMYWYRQDPGQGLRLIYYSQIVNDFQKGDIAEGYSVSREKKESFPLTVTSAQKNPTAFYLCASIADSLGMNEQFFGPGTRLTVL.

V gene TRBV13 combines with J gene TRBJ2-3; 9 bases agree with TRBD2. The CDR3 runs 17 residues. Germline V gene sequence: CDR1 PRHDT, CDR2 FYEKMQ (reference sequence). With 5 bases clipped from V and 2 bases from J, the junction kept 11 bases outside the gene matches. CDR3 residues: CASSPRLAGPLTDTQYF. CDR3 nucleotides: TGTGCCAGCAGCCCACGCCTAGCGGGGCCTCTCACAGATACGCAGTATTTT. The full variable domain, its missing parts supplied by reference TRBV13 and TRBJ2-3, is AAGVIQSPRHLIKEKRETATLKCYPIPRHDTVYWYQQGPGQDPQFLISFYEKMQSDKGSIPDRFSAQQFSDYHSELNMSSLELGDSALYFCASSPRLAGPLTDTQYFGPGTRLTVL.

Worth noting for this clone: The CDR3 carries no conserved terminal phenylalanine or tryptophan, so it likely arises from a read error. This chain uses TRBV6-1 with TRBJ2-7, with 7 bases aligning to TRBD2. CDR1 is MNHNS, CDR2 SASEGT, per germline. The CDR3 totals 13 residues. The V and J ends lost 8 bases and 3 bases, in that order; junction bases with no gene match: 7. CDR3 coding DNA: TGTGCCAGCGGTACCCGCGGGAGCTACGAGCAGTACTCC. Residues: CASGTRGSYEQYS.

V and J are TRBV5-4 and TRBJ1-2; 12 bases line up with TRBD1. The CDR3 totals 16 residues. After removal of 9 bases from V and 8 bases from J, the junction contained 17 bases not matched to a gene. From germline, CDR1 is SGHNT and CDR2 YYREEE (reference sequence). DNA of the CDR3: TGTGCCACTAATCAGGGCGGGACAGGGGGCAGTAGCGGCTACACCTTC. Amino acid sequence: CATNQGGTGGSSGYTF.

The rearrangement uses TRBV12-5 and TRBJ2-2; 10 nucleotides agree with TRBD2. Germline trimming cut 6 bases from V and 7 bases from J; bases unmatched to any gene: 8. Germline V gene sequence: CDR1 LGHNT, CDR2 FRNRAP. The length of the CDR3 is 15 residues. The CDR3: CASGGAGGYNGELFF. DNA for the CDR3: TGTGCTAGTGGGGGAGCGGGGGGGTATAACGGGGAGCTGTTTTTT.

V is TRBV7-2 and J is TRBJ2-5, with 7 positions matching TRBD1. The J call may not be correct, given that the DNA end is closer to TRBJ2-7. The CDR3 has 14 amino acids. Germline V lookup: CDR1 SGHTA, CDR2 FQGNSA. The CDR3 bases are TGTGCCAGCAGCTCGGACAGGAGTAACTACGAGCAGTACTTC. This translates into CASSSDRSNYEQYF.

CDR3 sequence reads: CASSLGGAAGGAGANVLTF. CDR3 coding DNA: TGTGCCAGCAGCTTGGGGGGGGCAGCGGGAGGGGCTGGGGCCAACGTCCTGACTTTC. The chain links TRBV5-6 to TRBJ2-6; TRBD2 matches at 10 bases. Germline values: CDR1 SGHDT, CDR2 YYEEEE. The CDR3 has 19 amino acids. V lost 0 bases, J lost 2 bases, and 8 bases stayed unmatched.

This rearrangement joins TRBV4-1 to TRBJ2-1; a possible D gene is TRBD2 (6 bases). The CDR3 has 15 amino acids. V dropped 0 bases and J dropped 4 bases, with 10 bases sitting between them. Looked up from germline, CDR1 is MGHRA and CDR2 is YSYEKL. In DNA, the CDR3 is TGCGCCAGCAGCCAAGATGGGACTTCTTACAATGAGCAGTTCTTC. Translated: CASSQDGTSYNEQFF.

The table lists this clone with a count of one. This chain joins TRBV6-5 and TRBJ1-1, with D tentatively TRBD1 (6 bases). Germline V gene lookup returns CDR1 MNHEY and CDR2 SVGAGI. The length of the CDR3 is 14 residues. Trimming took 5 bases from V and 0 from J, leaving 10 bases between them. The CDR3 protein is CASSLTGLNTEAFF. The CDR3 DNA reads TGTGCCAGCAGTCTAACAGGGTTGAACACTGAAGCTTTCTTT.